The 11 T cell receptor beta chains presented below share a single source sample, sequenced in a study of T cell changes during pregnancy in multiple sclerosis. TCRdb's table, derived via immunoSEQ multiplex PCR, lists solely in-frame clones and lacks some. The sample lists more than 90,000 clones, 90% to 95% occurring once. The specimen was peripheral blood, collected in the third trimester of pregnancy. The receptor source for this set is a female donor with multiple sclerosis, enrolled in a pregnancy study.

The chain combines TRBV4-1 with TRBJ2-2, with D perhaps TRBD1 (6 bases). This CDR3 comprises 17 residues. Per the germline V gene, CDR1 is MGHRA and CDR2 is YSYEKL. Trimming cost V 1 base and J 1 base, with 13 bases left between them. The CDR3 sequence is CASSQVQGIWNTGELFF. The CDR3, as DNA: TGCGCCAGCAGCCAAGTCCAGGGGATATGGAACACCGGGGAGCTGTTTTTT.

The chain has TRBV4-1 and TRBJ1-4, with 10 bases identical to TRBD1. The V and J ends lost 2 bases and 8 bases, in that order; junction bases with no gene match: 5. Germline CDR1 reads MGHRA; CDR2 reads YSYEKL. This CDR3 is built from 15 residues. This CDR3 reads CASSQSGTGVEKLFF. Here the CDR3 DNA reads TGCGCCAGCAGCCAATCCGGGACAGGGGTCGAAAAACTGTTTTTT.

The chain is built from TRBV18 and TRBJ1-1, with 9 positions matching TRBD1. The length of the CDR3 is 14 residues. Germline lookup yields CDR1 KGHSH and CDR2 LQKENI. With 4 bases clipped from V and 1 base from J, the junction kept 1 base outside the gene matches. The CDR3 nucleotides are TGTGCCAGCTCACAGGGACAGGGGAACACTGAAGCTTTCTTT. It specifies CASSQGQGNTEAFF.

V is TRBV19 and J is TRBJ1-1, with 8 bases aligning to TRBD1. This CDR3 is 16 amino acids long. Germline trimming cut 4 bases from V and 1 base from J; bases unmatched to any gene: 8. Germline V gives CDR1 LNHDA, CDR2 SQIVND (reference sequence). The CDR3 DNA sequence: TGTGCCAGTAGTACCGGGACAGGTAATTCGAACACTGAAGCTTTCTTT. Translation gives CASSTGTGNSNTEAFF.

The V call is TRBV27, the J call TRBJ2-7; D might be TRBD1 (5 bases). V shed 2 bases and J shed 5 bases, with 10 bases lying between them. Germline V gene sequence: CDR1 MNHEY, CDR2 SMNVEV (reference sequence). CDR3 size: 13 residues. Here the CDR3 DNA reads TGTGCCAGCAGTTTAGTTGCAGGGAACGAGCAGTACTTC. Its translation: CASSLVAGNEQYF.

This chain connects TRBV14 to TRBJ2-1; 8 nucleotides align to TRBD1. V was pared by 3 bases and J by 10 bases, with 8 bases of the junction left unmatched. The germline V gene encodes CDR1 SGHDN and CDR2 FVKESK. This CDR3 is 14 amino acids long. CDR3 protein: CASSHPGTGYEQFF. CDR3 nucleotide sequence: TGTGCCAGCAGCCACCCAGGGACAGGCTACGAGCAGTTCTTC. The full variable domain, with the rest looked up from reference TRBV14 and TRBJ2-1, is EAGVTQFPSHSVIEKGQTVTLRCDPISGHDNLYWYRRVMGKEIKFLLHFVKESKQDESGMPNNRFLAERTGGTYSTLKVQPAELEDSGVYFCASSHPGTGYEQFFGPGTRLTVL.

This clone was seen once. V usage is TRBV18 and J usage is TRBJ1-4; 10 bases align to TRBD1. After removal of 2 bases from V and 6 bases from J, the junction contained 3 bases not matched to a gene. The CDR3 covers 15 residues. Germline V gives CDR1 KGHSH, CDR2 LQKENI. In DNA, the CDR3 is TGTGCCAGCTCACCATCCGGGACAGGGGATGAAAAACTGTTTTTT. It yields the protein CASSPSGTGDEKLFF. The full variable domain, with the rest looked up from reference TRBV18 and TRBJ1-4, is NAGVMQNPRHLVRRRGQEARLRCSPMKGHSHVYWYRQLPEEGLKFMVYLQKENIIDESGMPKERFSAEFPKEGPSILRIQQVVRGDSAAYFCASSPSGTGDEKLFFGSGTQLSVL.

V gene TRBV5-3 combines with J gene TRBJ1-5; D uncertain. TRBV5-3 carries the ORF label, with uncertain function. CDR3 length: 11 residues. V shed 0 bases and J shed 8 bases, with 3 bases lying between them. The CDR3 sequence is CARSLAEPQHF. CDR3 DNA: TGTGCCAGAAGCTTGGCGGAGCCCCAGCATTTT.

The CDR3 DNA reads TGTGCCAGCAGTGACTTAGCGGGGATCCTTCCAAGCTCCTACGAGCAGTACTTC. It codes for CASSDLAGILPSSYEQYF. This rearrangement joins TRBV2 to TRBJ2-7, with 8 bases fitting TRBD2. J gave up 0 bases and V 3 bases, and 13 bases lay outside the gene matches. Per germline, CDR1 SNHLY and CDR2 FYNNEI. The CDR3 has 18 amino acids.

This sequence joins TRBV9 and TRBJ1-1; the D is unclear. Deletions cut 0 bases from V and 0 bases from J, with 9 bases between. This CDR3 spans 15 amino acids. In germline, CDR1 is SGDLS, CDR2 YYNGEE. Here the CDR3 reads CASSVDSTMNTEAFF. CDR3 sequence (DNA): TGTGCCAGCAGCGTAGACTCGACTATGAACACTGAAGCTTTCTTT. Complete variable domain (other parts from reference TRBV9 and TRBJ1-1): DSGVTQTPKHLITATGQRVTLRCSPRSGDLSVYWYQQSLDQGLQFLIQYYNGEERAKGNILERFSAQQFPDLHSELNLSSLELGDSALYFCASSVDSTMNTEAFFGQGTRLTVV.

This chain joins TRBV27 and TRBJ1-5; D is ambiguous. The CDR3 loop spans 15 amino acids. The V end lost 4 bases, the J end lost 0 bases, and 10 bases lay between the germline ends. CDR1 MNHEY and CDR2 SMNVEV come from the germline V gene (reference sequence). DNA of the CDR3: TGTGCCAGCAGTTCCGGACTGTTTAGCAATCAGCCCCAGCATTTT. Amino acid sequence: CASSSGLFSNQPQHF.